This T cell receptor (beta chain) was captured by sequencing in a study of cytomegalovirus exposure and HLA in healthy donors. Study results and limitations: One later analysis reportedly identified an Asian-associated ancestry cluster that showed fewer N-insertions than the approximately 710-donor mean.

PCR involved 60 Vbeta and 13 Jbeta primers. Generated by immunoSEQ multiplex PCR, the TCRdb table keeps only in-frame clones and is missing some. The sample has 100,000 to 150,000 clones, and its top ten clones hold around 1.6%. Remarks on this clone: Its specificity is not known.

The CDR3 runs 16 residues. J lost 1 base, V lost 3 bases, and 5 bases had no gene match. Germline CDR1 is SQVTM and CDR2 is ANQGSEA. The TCR comes from a man younger than 30 in good health and CMV-seronegative. The sample taken for sequencing was PBMCs. This chain joins TRBV29-1 and TRBJ2-1; 11 positions agree with TRBD2. CDR3 sequence reads: CSVEGIAGGSYNEQFF. The DNA of the CDR3 is TGCAGCGTTGAGGGGATAGCGGGGGGGTCCTACAATGAGCAGTTCTTC.